The rows below give T cell receptor beta chains drawn from one sample of a study of cytomegalovirus exposure and HLA in healthy donors. Sequenced by immunoSEQ multiplex PCR; TCRdb stores in-frame clones only, minus some. Of more than 100,000 clones listed, 50% to 75% are singletons. The sample comprised PBMCs. The origin of the receptors is a woman aged 40 to 55 in good health and CMV-seropositive. Each CDR3 is given with its conserved first and last residue. A D gene is named only where the DNA matches it firmly. The size field is filled for only some rows; it gives once, few, many or a size class.

J gene: TRBJ1-2
clone size: -
CDR3 length: 13
V gene: TRBV13
D gene: TRBD1
CDR3 protein: CASSAGTGDGYTF
CDR3 DNA: TGTGCCAGCAGCGCCGGGACAGGAGATGGCTACACCTTC

J gene: TRBJ2-5
clone size: -
CDR3 length: 13
V gene: TRBV7-9
D gene: TRBD1
CDR3 protein: CASSGTAQETQYF
CDR3 DNA: TGTGCCAGCAGCGGGACAGCACAAGAGACCCAGTACTTC

J gene: TRBJ1-2
clone size: few
CDR3 length: 15
V gene: TRBV10-3
D gene: -
CDR3 protein: CAISESFRANYGYTF
CDR3 DNA: TGTGCCATCAGTGAGTCGTTCAGGGCTAACTATGGCTACACCTTC

J gene: TRBJ1-1
clone size: -
CDR3 length: 14
V gene: TRBV10-3
D gene: TRBD1
CDR3 protein: CAISRDRVTTEAFF
CDR3 DNA: TGTGCCATCAGCCGGGACAGGGTGACCACTGAAGCTTTCTTT

J gene: TRBJ1-2
clone size: -
CDR3 length: 12
V gene: TRBV11-2
D gene: TRBD1
CDR3 protein: CASSTTGDGYTF
CDR3 DNA: TGTGCCAGCAGCACGACAGGGGACGGCTACACCTTC

J gene: TRBJ1-5
clone size: few
CDR3 length: 15
V gene: TRBV15
D gene: TRBD1
CDR3 protein: CATSRKQGSNQPQHF
CDR3 DNA: TGTGCCACCAGCAGAAAACAGGGGTCTAATCAGCCCCAGCATTTT

J gene: TRBJ1-6
clone size: few
CDR3 length: 14
V gene: TRBV9
D gene: -
CDR3 protein: CASRGDGYNSPLHF
CDR3 DNA: TGTGCCAGCAGGGGCGACGGTTATAATTCACCCCTCCACTTT

J gene: TRBJ2-1
clone size: -
CDR3 length: 14
V gene: TRBV6-1
D gene: TRBD2
CDR3 protein: CASSGGGTYNEQFF
CDR3 DNA: TGTGCCAGCAGTGGGGGAGGGACCTACAATGAGCAGTTCTTC

J gene: TRBJ2-7
clone size: -
CDR3 length: 16
V gene: TRBV5-4
D gene: TRBD1
CDR3 protein: CASSPPRPGQGAEQYF
CDR3 DNA: TGTGCCAGCAGCCCCCCCCGTCCGGGACAGGGCGCCGAGCAGTACTTC

J gene: TRBJ1-1
clone size: few
CDR3 length: 17
V gene: TRBV11-2
D gene: -
CDR3 protein: CASSLGDKFLGNTEAFF
CDR3 DNA: TGTGCCAGCAGCTTGGGGGACAAATTTCTCGGGAACACTGAAGCTTTCTTT

J gene: TRBJ2-1
clone size: once
CDR3 length: 17
V gene: TRBV7-8
D gene: TRBD1
CDR3 protein: CASSVTGTGLSYNEQFF
CDR3 DNA: TGTGCCAGCAGCGTGACCGGGACAGGACTCTCCTACAATGAGCAGTTCTTC

J gene: TRBJ2-1
clone size: once
CDR3 length: 13
V gene: TRBV6-1
D gene: -
CDR3 protein: CASSTAAYNEQFF
CDR3 DNA: TGTGCCAGCAGTACCGCAGCGTACAATGAGCAGTTCTTC

J gene: TRBJ1-1
clone size: few
CDR3 length: 13
V gene: TRBV4-2
D gene: -
CDR3 protein: CASSQDGGGEAFF
CDR3 DNA: TGTGCCAGCAGCCAAGATGGCGGGGGGGAAGCTTTCTTT

J gene: TRBJ1-2
clone size: -
CDR3 length: 14
V gene: TRBV5-1
D gene: TRBD1
CDR3 protein: CASSLTTGNYGYPF
CDR3 DNA: TGCGCCAGCAGCTTGACGACAGGGAACTATGGCTACCCCTTC

J gene: TRBJ2-7
clone size: few
CDR3 length: 13
V gene: TRBV28
D gene: -
CDR3 protein: CASIRGGGYEQYF
CDR3 DNA: TGTGCCAGCATCAGAGGGGGGGGCTACGAGCAGTACTTC

J gene: TRBJ1-6
clone size: -
CDR3 length: 16
V gene: TRBV19
D gene: TRBD1
CDR3 protein: CASRSLRTGFNSPLHF
CDR3 DNA: TGTGCCAGTAGATCCTTAAGGACAGGCTTTAATTCACCCCTCCACTTT

J gene: TRBJ2-2
clone size: -
CDR3 length: 14
V gene: TRBV4-2
D gene: TRBD2
CDR3 protein: CASMGGGYTGELFF
CDR3 DNA: TGTGCCAGCATGGGCGGGGGGTACACCGGGGAGCTGTTTTTT

J gene: TRBJ2-3
clone size: -
CDR3 length: 17
V gene: TRBV15
D gene: TRBD2
CDR3 protein: CATRPGLAGGLVDTQYF
CDR3 DNA: TGTGCCACCAGGCCGGGACTAGCGGGGGGGCTCGTGGATACGCAGTATTTT

J gene: TRBJ1-1
clone size: -
CDR3 length: 14
V gene: TRBV4-2
D gene: -
CDR3 protein: CASSQDRGGAEAFF
CDR3 DNA: TGTGCCAGCAGCCAAGATCGGGGTGGCGCTGAAGCTTTCTTT

J gene: TRBJ1-4
clone size: few
CDR3 length: 15
V gene: TRBV7-9
D gene: TRBD1
CDR3 protein: CASSLDKGAWEKLFF
CDR3 DNA: TGTGCCAGCAGCTTAGACAAGGGGGCCTGGGAAAAACTGTTTTTT

J gene: TRBJ2-3
clone size: many
CDR3 length: 14
V gene: TRBV5-1
D gene: TRBD2
CDR3 protein: CASSWAGGADTQYF
CDR3 DNA: TGCGCCAGCAGCTGGGCTGGGGGGGCAGATACGCAGTATTTT

J gene: TRBJ2-1
clone size: -
CDR3 length: 17
V gene: TRBV9
D gene: TRBD2
CDR3 protein: CASSASPGTSSYNEQFF
CDR3 DNA: TGTGCCAGCAGCGCGAGTCCCGGGACTAGCTCCTACAATGAGCAGTTCTTC

J gene: TRBJ1-2
clone size: -
CDR3 length: 14
V gene: TRBV2
D gene: TRBD1
CDR3 protein: CASSSDRASYGYPF
CDR3 DNA: TGTGCCAGCAGCAGTGACAGGGCCTCCTATGGCTACCCCTTC

J gene: TRBJ2-4
clone size: once
CDR3 length: 13
V gene: TRBV6-5
D gene: -
CDR3 protein: CASSRGTKNIQYF
CDR3 DNA: TGTGCCAGCAGCAGAGGTACCAAAAACATTCAGTACTTC

J gene: TRBJ2-5
clone size: once
CDR3 length: 15
V gene: TRBV6-9
D gene: -
CDR3 protein: CASSYSGTPQETQYF
CDR3 DNA: TGTGCCAGCAGTTATTCCGGGACACCGCAAGAGACCCAGTACTTC

J gene: TRBJ2-3
clone size: -
CDR3 length: 14
V gene: TRBV2
D gene: TRBD2
CDR3 protein: CASSAEGGSDTQYF
CDR3 DNA: TGTGCCAGCAGTGCGGAGGGAGGGTCAGATACGCAGTATTTT

J gene: TRBJ1-3
clone size: few
CDR3 length: 13
V gene: TRBV11-3
D gene: -
CDR3 protein: CASSYSGGNTIYF
CDR3 DNA: TGTGCCAGCAGCTACTCAGGGGGAAACACCATATATTTT

J gene: TRBJ2-7
clone size: -
CDR3 length: 14
V gene: TRBV28
D gene: TRBD1
CDR3 protein: CASSMIQGVDEQYF
CDR3 DNA: TGTGCCAGCAGCATGATACAGGGGGTAGATGAGCAGTACTTC

J gene: TRBJ1-2
clone size: -
CDR3 length: 14
V gene: TRBV18
D gene: TRBD1
CDR3 protein: CASSPGQGAGGYTF
CDR3 DNA: TGTGCCAGCTCACCTGGACAGGGGGCGGGTGGCTACACCTTC

J gene: TRBJ2-3
clone size: -
CDR3 length: 16
V gene: TRBV28
D gene: TRBD1
CDR3 protein: CASRGGGQGKADTQYF
CDR3 DNA: TGTGCCAGCCGAGGGGGGGGACAGGGGAAGGCAGATACGCAGTATTTT

J gene: TRBJ2-5
clone size: -
CDR3 length: 17
V gene: TRBV9
D gene: TRBD1
CDR3 protein: CASSLNARQGRGETQYF
CDR3 DNA: TGTGCCAGCAGCCTGAACGCTCGACAGGGAAGGGGGGAGACCCAGTACTTC

J gene: TRBJ1-2
clone size: -
CDR3 length: 13
V gene: TRBV7-9
D gene: -
CDR3 protein: CASSLKQVYGYTF
CDR3 DNA: TGTGCCAGCAGCTTAAAACAGGTCTATGGCTACACCTTC

J gene: TRBJ1-1
clone size: -
CDR3 length: 15
V gene: TRBV4-1
D gene: -
CDR3 protein: CASSHEPGGASEAFF
CDR3 DNA: TGCGCCAGCAGCCATGAGCCTGGGGGCGCGTCGGAAGCTTTCTTT

J gene: TRBJ2-5
clone size: few
CDR3 length: 13
V gene: TRBV5-1
D gene: -
CDR3 protein: CASSSSPQETQYF
CDR3 DNA: TGCGCCAGCAGTTCCTCCCCCCAAGAGACCCAGTACTTC

J gene: TRBJ2-1
clone size: -
CDR3 length: 14
V gene: TRBV28
D gene: -
CDR3 protein: CASSLFPKAHEQFF
CDR3 DNA: TGTGCCAGCAGTTTATTCCCCAAAGCCCATGAGCAGTTCTTC

J gene: TRBJ2-1
clone size: -
CDR3 length: 16
V gene: TRBV19
D gene: TRBD2
CDR3 protein: CASSIISGSLYNEQFF
CDR3 DNA: TGTGCCAGTAGTATCATTAGCGGGAGTCTCTACAATGAGCAGTTCTTC

J gene: TRBJ1-4
clone size: -
CDR3 length: 14
V gene: TRBV6-5
D gene: -
CDR3 protein: CASRPVATNEKLFF
CDR3 DNA: TGTGCCAGCAGGCCGGTTGCAACTAATGAAAAACTGTTTTTT

J gene: TRBJ2-3
clone size: -
CDR3 length: 13
V gene: TRBV29-1
D gene: TRBD2
CDR3 protein: CSARAGGKATQYF
CDR3 DNA: TGCAGCGCAAGGGCGGGAGGGAAAGCTACGCAGTATTTT

J gene: TRBJ1-2
clone size: few
CDR3 length: 12
V gene: TRBV16
D gene: -
CDR3 protein: CASSQGRNGYTF
CDR3 DNA: TGTGCCAGCAGCCAAGGGAGAAACGGCTACACCTTC

J gene: TRBJ1-5
clone size: -
CDR3 length: 17
V gene: TRBV6-1
D gene: -
CDR3 protein: CASSEEKAGYSNQPQHF
CDR3 DNA: TGTGCCAGCAGTGAAGAGAAGGCAGGGTATAGCAATCAGCCCCAGCATTTT

J gene: TRBJ1-2
clone size: few
CDR3 length: 18
V gene: TRBV6-1
D gene: TRBD1
CDR3 protein: CASSEAGQAETLVYGYTF
CDR3 DNA: TGTGCCAGCAGTGAAGCGGGACAGGCCGAAACTTTAGTCTATGGCTACACCTTC

J gene: TRBJ1-6
clone size: -
CDR3 length: 17
V gene: TRBV11-2
D gene: TRBD1
CDR3 protein: CASSLAVVGQINSPLHF
CDR3 DNA: TGTGCCAGCAGCTTAGCAGTCGTGGGACAGATTAATTCACCCCTCCACTTT

J gene: TRBJ1-2
clone size: -
CDR3 length: 14
V gene: TRBV7-8
D gene: -
CDR3 protein: CASSLEVGGYGYPF
CDR3 DNA: TGTGCCAGCAGCTTAGAGGTTGGGGGCTATGGCTACCCCTTC

J gene: TRBJ2-5
clone size: -
CDR3 length: 16
V gene: TRBV10-1
D gene: TRBD2
CDR3 protein: CASSSGLAGVQETQYF
CDR3 DNA: TGCGCCAGCAGTTCGGGACTAGCGGGTGTTCAAGAGACCCAGTACTTC

J gene: TRBJ1-6
clone size: few
CDR3 length: 14
V gene: TRBV5-1
D gene: -
CDR3 protein: CASSLEGVSSPLHF
CDR3 DNA: TGCGCCAGCAGCTTGGAGGGAGTCAGTTCACCCCTCCACTTT

J gene: TRBJ2-3
clone size: -
CDR3 length: 12
V gene: TRBV7-6
D gene: -
CDR3 protein: CASRGAADTQYF
CDR3 DNA: TGTGCCAGCCGTGGGGCCGCAGATACGCAGTATTTT

J gene: TRBJ2-3
clone size: many
CDR3 length: 16
V gene: TRBV19
D gene: TRBD1
CDR3 protein: CASSLIPGQGSDTQYF
CDR3 DNA: TGTGCCAGTAGCCTTATTCCGGGACAGGGCTCAGATACGCAGTATTTT

J gene: TRBJ2-3
clone size: -
CDR3 length: 12
V gene: TRBV7-9
D gene: -
CDR3 protein: CASTIIGDTQYF
CDR3 DNA: TGTGCCAGCACCATAATCGGGGATACGCAGTATTTT

J gene: TRBJ1-1
clone size: -
CDR3 length: 14
V gene: TRBV6-5
D gene: -
CDR3 protein: CASSALGEAAEAFF
CDR3 DNA: TGTGCCAGCAGTGCTTTGGGGGAGGCCGCTGAAGCTTTCTTT

J gene: TRBJ1-3
clone size: -
CDR3 length: 14
V gene: TRBV15
D gene: -
CDR3 protein: CATSMDISGNTIYF
CDR3 DNA: TGTGCCACCAGCATGGACATCTCTGGAAACACCATATATTTT

J gene: TRBJ1-2
clone size: -
CDR3 length: 16
V gene: TRBV25-1
D gene: -
CDR3 protein: CASSDSSTGGTYGYTF
CDR3 DNA: TGTGCCAGCAGTGATAGTTCGACAGGAGGTACCTATGGCTACACCTTC

J gene: TRBJ1-2
clone size: few
CDR3 length: 16
V gene: TRBV7-9
D gene: TRBD1
CDR3 protein: CASSTKPPDRVYGYTF
CDR3 DNA: TGTGCCAGCAGCACCAAGCCGCCCGACAGGGTCTATGGCTACACCTTC

J gene: TRBJ1-2
clone size: -
CDR3 length: 16
V gene: TRBV18
D gene: TRBD1
CDR3 protein: CASSPRLGQGDYGYTF
CDR3 DNA: TGTGCCAGCTCACCACGGTTGGGACAGGGGGACTATGGCTACACCTTC

J gene: TRBJ2-5
clone size: -
CDR3 length: 14
V gene: TRBV19
D gene: -
CDR3 protein: CASSVSLSEETQYF
CDR3 DNA: TGTGCCAGTAGTGTGAGTTTATCCGAAGAGACCCAGTACTTC

J gene: TRBJ2-1
clone size: few
CDR3 length: 15
V gene: TRBV6-5
D gene: -
CDR3 protein: CASSYSYLLGREQFF
CDR3 DNA: TGTGCCAGCAGTTATTCCTACCTTCTGGGCAGGGAGCAGTTCTTC